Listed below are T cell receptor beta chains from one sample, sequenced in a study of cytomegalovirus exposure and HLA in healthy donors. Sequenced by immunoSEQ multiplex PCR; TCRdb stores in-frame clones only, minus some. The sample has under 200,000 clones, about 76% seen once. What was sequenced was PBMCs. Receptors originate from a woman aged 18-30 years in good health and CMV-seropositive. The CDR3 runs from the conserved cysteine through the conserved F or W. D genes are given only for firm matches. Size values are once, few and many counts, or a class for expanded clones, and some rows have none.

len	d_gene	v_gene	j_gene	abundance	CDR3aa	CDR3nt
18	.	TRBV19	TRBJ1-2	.	CASSIPSDIPQRDYGYTF	TGTGCCAGTAGTATCCCTTCGGATATCCCTCAGCGAGACTATGGCTACACCTTC
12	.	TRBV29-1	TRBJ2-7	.	CSAWTVSYEQYF	TGCAGCGCTTGGACAGTATCCTACGAGCAGTACTTC
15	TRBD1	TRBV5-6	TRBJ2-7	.	CASSTAGTGVVKQYF	TGTGCCAGCAGCACGGCCGGGACAGGGGTTGTGAAGCAGTACTTC
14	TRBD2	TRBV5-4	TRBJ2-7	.	CASSTGLGDYEQYF	TGTGCCAGCAGCACGGGACTAGGGGACTACGAGCAGTACTTC
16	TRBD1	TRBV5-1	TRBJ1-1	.	CASSSGQEYMNTEAFF	TGCGCCAGCAGCTCCGGACAGGAGTACATGAACACTGAAGCTTTCTTT
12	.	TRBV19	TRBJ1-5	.	CASSIGGQPQHF	TGTGCCAGTAGTATCGGGGGTCAGCCCCAGCATTTT
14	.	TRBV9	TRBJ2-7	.	CASSVVGSLGEQYF	TGTGCCAGCAGCGTAGTCGGGAGTCTAGGCGAGCAGTACTTC
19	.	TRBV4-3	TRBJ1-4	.	CASSQDRGGGGGANEKLFF	TGCGCCAGCAGCCAAGACAGGGGAGGGGGTGGTGGCGCTAATGAAAAACTGTTTTTT
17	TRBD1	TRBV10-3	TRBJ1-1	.	CAISEPRLDRAPNGAFF	TGTGCCATCAGTGAGCCGAGACTTGACAGGGCCCCCAACGGGGCTTTCTTT
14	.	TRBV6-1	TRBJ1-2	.	CASLHRTELYGYTF	TGTGCCAGCCTCCATAGGACAGAGTTGTATGGCTACACCTTC
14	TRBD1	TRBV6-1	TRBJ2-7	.	CASSATGLAYEQYF	TGTGCCAGCAGCGCGACAGGGTTGGCCTACGAGCAGTACTTC
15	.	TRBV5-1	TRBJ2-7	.	CASSLEALGSYEQYF	TGCGCCAGCAGCTTGGAAGCGTTGGGCTCCTACGAGCAGTACTTC
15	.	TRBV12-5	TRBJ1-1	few	CASGPPRDMNTEAFF	TGTGCTAGTGGTCCCCCCCGCGACATGAACACTGAAGCTTTCTTT
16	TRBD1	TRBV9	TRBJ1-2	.	CASSARDVTGGRGYTF	TGTGCCAGCAGCGCCCGCGACGTGACAGGGGGTCGTGGCTACACCTTC
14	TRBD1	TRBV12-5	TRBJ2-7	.	CASGLATGANEQYF	TGTGCTAGTGGTTTAGCTACAGGGGCCAACGAGCAGTACTTC
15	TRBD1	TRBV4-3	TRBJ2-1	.	CASSQDRGKYNEQFF	TGCGCCAGCAGCCAGGACAGGGGGAAATACAATGAGCAGTTCTTC
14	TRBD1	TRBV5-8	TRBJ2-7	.	CASSRGQGWAEQYF	TGTGCCAGCAGCCGGGGACAGGGGTGGGCCGAGCAGTACTTC
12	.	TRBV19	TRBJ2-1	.	CASVQGPGEQFF	TGTGCCAGCGTACAGGGTCCAGGTGAGCAGTTCTTC
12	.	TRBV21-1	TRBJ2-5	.	CASIPFRETQYF	TGTGCCAGCATCCCATTTAGAGAGACCCAGTACTTC
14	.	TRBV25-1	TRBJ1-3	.	CASSSQGTGNTIYF	TGTGCCAGCAGTTCACAGGGAACTGGAAACACCATATATTTT
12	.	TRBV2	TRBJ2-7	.	CASRTDYYEQYF	TGTGCCAGCAGGACTGATTACTACGAGCAGTACTTC
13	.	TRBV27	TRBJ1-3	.	CASSLYSGNTIYF	TGTGCCAGCAGTTTGTACTCTGGAAACACCATATATTTT
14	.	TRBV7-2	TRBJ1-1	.	CASSREGQSTEAFF	TGTGCCAGCAGCCGAGAGGGACAATCCACTGAAGCTTTCTTT
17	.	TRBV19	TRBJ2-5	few	CASSIGRVVAVTETQYF	TGTGCCAGTAGTATAGGGAGGGTCGTGGCCGTGACGGAGACCCAGTACTTC
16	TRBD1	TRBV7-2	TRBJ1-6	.	CASSRISGTGGSPLHF	TGTGCCAGCAGCCGCATCTCCGGGACAGGGGGTTCACCCCTCCACTTT
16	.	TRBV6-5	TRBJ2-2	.	CASSYSRVVDTGELFF	TGTGCCAGCAGTTACTCCCGGGTGGTTGATACCGGGGAGCTGTTTTTT
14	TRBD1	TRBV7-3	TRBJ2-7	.	CASSWTGPWGEQYF	TGTGCCAGCTCCTGGACAGGGCCCTGGGGGGAGCAGTACTTC
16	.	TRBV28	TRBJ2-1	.	CASSPPLGATYNEQFF	TGTGCCAGCAGTCCCCCTTTGGGCGCGACCTACAATGAGCAGTTCTTC
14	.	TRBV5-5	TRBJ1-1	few	CASRVGHQNTEAFF	TGTGCCAGCAGAGTGGGACACCAGAACACTGAAGCTTTCTTT
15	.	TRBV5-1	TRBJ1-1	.	CASSLEPGDNTEAFF	TGCGCCAGCAGCTTGGAGCCAGGGGATAACACTGAAGCTTTCTTT
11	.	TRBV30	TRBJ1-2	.	CAWSAGGGYTF	TGTGCCTGGAGTGCGGGGGGTGGCTACACCTTC
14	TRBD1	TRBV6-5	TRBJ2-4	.	CASSRQGGRGIQYF	TGTGCCAGCAGCCGACAGGGGGGAAGGGGCATTCAGTACTTC
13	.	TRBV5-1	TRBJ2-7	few	CASSPDPSGEQYF	TGCGCCAGCAGCCCAGACCCTTCGGGCGAGCAGTACTTC
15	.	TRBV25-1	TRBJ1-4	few	CASSGHRDEGEKLFF	TGTGCCAGCAGTGGTCACAGGGACGAGGGAGAAAAACTGTTTTTT
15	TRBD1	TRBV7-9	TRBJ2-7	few	CASSFVQGESYEQYF	TGTGCCAGCAGCTTCGTACAGGGGGAATCCTACGAGCAGTACTTC
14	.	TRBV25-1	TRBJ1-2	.	CASSELGAGHGYTF	TGTGCCAGCAGTGAACTGGGGGCAGGCCATGGCTACACCTTC
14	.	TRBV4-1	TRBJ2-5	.	CASSQVPGVETQYF	TGCGCCAGCAGCCAGGTCCCGGGGGTGGAGACCCAGTACTTC
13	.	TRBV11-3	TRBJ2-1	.	CASSPRDSNEQFF	TGTGCCAGCAGCCCTCGGGACTCCAATGAGCAGTTCTTC
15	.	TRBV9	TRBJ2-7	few	CASSEKTGQSYEQYF	TGTGCCAGCAGCGAAAAAACCGGACAGTCCTACGAGCAGTACTTC
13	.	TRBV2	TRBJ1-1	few	CASRTGLNTEAFF	TGTGCCAGCAGAACAGGACTGAACACTGAAGCTTTCTTT
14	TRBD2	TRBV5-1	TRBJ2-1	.	CASSLGSAGAEQFF	TGCGCCAGCAGCTTGGGTTCAGCGGGGGCTGAGCAGTTCTTC
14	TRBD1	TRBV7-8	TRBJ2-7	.	CASSSRDRGYEQYF	TGTGCCAGCAGCTCCCGGGACAGGGGATACGAGCAGTACTTC
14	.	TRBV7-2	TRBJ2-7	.	CASSFRFGSGEQYF	TGTGCCAGCAGCTTTAGGTTTGGCAGCGGCGAGCAGTACTTC
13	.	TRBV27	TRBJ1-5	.	CASSLIGPRDQHF	TGTGCCAGCAGTTTAATTGGGCCCAGGGACCAGCATTTT
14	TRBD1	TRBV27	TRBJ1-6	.	CASSLGDSNSPLHF	TGTGCCAGCAGTCTAGGGGACAGTAATTCACCCCTCCACTTT
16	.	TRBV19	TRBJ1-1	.	CASKMIRDKRNTEAFF	TGTGCCAGTAAAATGATTCGGGACAAAAGGAACACTGAAGCTTTCTTT
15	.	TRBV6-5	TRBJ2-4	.	CASSYRGLAKNIQYF	TGTGCCAGCAGTTACAGGGGCCTAGCCAAAAACATTCAGTACTTC
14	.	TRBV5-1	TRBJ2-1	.	CASSRAGGTNEQFF	TGCGCCAGCAGTAGGGCAGGGGGGACCAATGAGCAGTTCTTC
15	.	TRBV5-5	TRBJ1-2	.	CASSLAATGGYGYTF	TGTGCCAGCAGCTTGGCAGCAACCGGGGGCTATGGCTACACCTTC
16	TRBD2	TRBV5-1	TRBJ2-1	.	CASSPSGGGTYNEQFF	TGCGCCAGCAGCCCTTCTGGGGGGGGTACCTACAATGAGCAGTTCTTC
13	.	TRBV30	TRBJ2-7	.	CAWSKEQSYEQYF	TGTGCCTGGAGTAAAGAACAGTCCTACGAGCAGTACTTC
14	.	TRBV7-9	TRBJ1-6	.	CSSSWGADNSPLHF	TGTTCCAGCAGTTGGGGAGCTGATAATTCACCCCTCCACTTT
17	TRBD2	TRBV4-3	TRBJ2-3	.	CASSQDPLAGGTDTQYF	TGCGCCAGCAGCCAAGACCCACTAGCGGGGGGAACAGATACGCAGTATTTT
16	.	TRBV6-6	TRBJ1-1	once	CASSGIKQVGNAEAFF	TGTGCCAGCAGTGGTATTAAACAGGTTGGGAATGCTGAAGCTTTCTTT
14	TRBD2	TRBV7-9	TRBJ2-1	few	CSSSLSGGDGRQFF	TGTTCCAGCAGCTTAAGTGGGGGGGACGGTCGGCAGTTCTTC